This TCR beta chain was recorded in a study of cytomegalovirus exposure and HLA in healthy donors (dated by TCRdb to the late 2010s). Regarding the complete study: According to a later analysis, the roughly 120 validation repertoires were produced on the same platform as the roughly 600 repertoires of the first cohort. The study was designed to test whether signatures of past pathogen exposure could be identified by cataloging public T cell receptors. Along with the roughly 700-subject first cohort, a separate validation cohort of over a hundred different subjects was used. To predict cytomegalovirus infection status, the study brought together high-throughput TCR immunosequencing, statistical association of individual TCRs with disease status, and machine learning.

Results and caveats for the whole study, not just this receptor: Subsequent analysis determined that TCRs grouped into clusters in the first cohort also showed a tendency toward co-occurrence across the 120 or so validation repertoires, and about 93% of cluster scores exceeded 0. It was suggested by the authors that the approach could potentially be generalized to other disease states and immunological phenotypes. A few of the identified cytomegalovirus-associated TCR beta chains were confirmed in vitro to be specific for cytomegalovirus antigens. In the study, some 180 TCR beta chains were listed as associated with cytomegalovirus. The classifier was reported to diagnose cytomegalovirus status with high specificity and sensitivity in both the original cohort and the validation cohort. A later analysis had no HLA typing for the validation cohort, so co-occurrence there was scored across all 130 or so repertoires. Most TCR sequences were seen in very few donors, while some public TCRs were found in many individuals.

The library was obtained by the immunoSEQ multiplex PCR assay. The authors' pipeline ran thus. A statistical classification framework was built to diagnose cytomegalovirus status from the catalog of TCR beta chain sequences. The table comes from immuneACCESS by way of TCRdb, which keeps in-frame sequences with V and J called. Part of the clones is missing from these tables; in studies checked, under half for an unresolved V gene and the rest for unknown reasons. D and trimming were read from the DNA, whereas the V and J calls and clone size are those reported in that table. The sample includes some 130,000 clones, with around four fifths observed a single time. The ten biggest clones cover 30% of the sample. Remarks on this clone: The clone's antigen remains unknown. No base-level quality is on record; no much larger clone is a single base apart.

Donors formed part of the validation cohort, which comprised approximately 130 subjects and was distinct from the first cohort of 550 to 850 subjects. There are 15 amino acids in the CDR3, from cysteine to phenylalanine inclusive. The sequence is cut down to CDR3 DNA, 45 bases in frame from base 1. Here V drops 4 bases and J drops 6 bases, and the junction holds 7 bases not matched to any gene. CDR1 and CDR2 are read off the germline V gene as MGHDK and SYGVNS. The TCR sequence derives from a man between 25 and 39 years old in good health and CMV-seropositive. The chain was built from TRBV25-1 and TRBJ2-2, with 8 central nucleotides matching TRBD1. Sequenced: PBMCs. The DNA sequence follows: TGTGCCAGCAGTGGGCGGCAGGGGGCTTCCGGGGAGCTGTTTTTT. The resulting protein is CASSGRQGASGELFF.